A selection of T cell receptor beta chains follows, all from one sample in a study of blood T cell repertoires in COVID-19. The data were produced by immunoSEQ multiplex PCR, yet TCRdb's version contains in-frame clones alone and is incomplete. Among 150,000 or so clones listed, over 75% were seen once. Sequenced: peripheral blood. The receptors were sampled from a man aged 60 to 69 with COVID-19, enrolled during active disease. The CDR3 runs from the conserved cysteine through the conserved F or W. Fields, in order: J gene, V gene, D gene, clone size, CDR3 DNA, CDR3 protein. A D gene is named only where the DNA matches it firmly. Clone sizes are given selectively: once, few, many, or a class where the clone is expanded.

J gene: TRBJ2-3; V gene: TRBV5-1; D gene: -; clone size: -; CDR3 DNA: TGCGCCAGCAGCCCGACTCCCTCGGATACGCAGTATTTT; CDR3 protein: CASSPTPSDTQYF
J gene: TRBJ1-2; V gene: TRBV7-8; D gene: TRBD1; clone size: -; CDR3 DNA: TGTGCCAGCAGCTCAGACAGGGTCGCGGCTTATGGCTACACCTTC; CDR3 protein: CASSSDRVAAYGYTF
J gene: TRBJ2-5; V gene: TRBV3-1/TRBV3-2; D gene: TRBD2; clone size: -; CDR3 DNA: TGTGCCAGCAGCCCGGACCTCGGGAGCGGGATCCAAGAGACCCAGTACTTC; CDR3 protein: CASSPDLGSGIQETQYF
J gene: TRBJ2-3; V gene: TRBV9; D gene: TRBD2; clone size: -; CDR3 DNA: TGTGCCAGCAGCGTAGAACTAGCGGGATCCACAGATACGCAGTATTTT; CDR3 protein: CASSVELAGSTDTQYF
J gene: TRBJ2-1; V gene: TRBV6-1; D gene: -; clone size: -; CDR3 DNA: TGTGCCAGCAGTGAAGCGCTTCTACTTCACAATGAGCAGTTCTTC; CDR3 protein: CASSEALLLHNEQFF
J gene: TRBJ2-3; V gene: TRBV18; D gene: TRBD2; clone size: -; CDR3 DNA: TGTGCCAGCTCACCACTAGCGGGAGCCACAGATACGCAGTATTTT; CDR3 protein: CASSPLAGATDTQYF
J gene: TRBJ2-1; V gene: TRBV11-3; D gene: -; clone size: -; CDR3 DNA: TGTGCCAGCAGCTTAGAGGCAGGGTGGTACAATGAGCAGTTCTTC; CDR3 protein: CASSLEAGWYNEQFF
J gene: TRBJ1-4; V gene: TRBV23-1; D gene: -; clone size: -; CDR3 DNA: TGCGCCAGCAGTCGCCCGGCAGGGGATTGGGCTAATGAAAAACTGTTTTTT; CDR3 protein: CASSRPAGDWANEKLFF
J gene: TRBJ2-7; V gene: TRBV19; D gene: TRBD2; clone size: -; CDR3 DNA: TGTGCCAGTAAGAGGGGACTAGCCGCAGACGAGCAGTACTTC; CDR3 protein: CASKRGLAADEQYF
J gene: TRBJ2-7; V gene: TRBV27; D gene: TRBD1; clone size: -; CDR3 DNA: TGTGCCAGCAGTTTTAAGACAGGGGTTTCCTACGAGCAGTACTTC; CDR3 protein: CASSFKTGVSYEQYF
J gene: TRBJ2-1; V gene: TRBV27; D gene: TRBD1; clone size: -; CDR3 DNA: TGTGCCAGCAGTTTTGACAGGGGGCTTTACAATGAGCAGTTCTTC; CDR3 protein: CASSFDRGLYNEQFF
J gene: TRBJ2-3; V gene: TRBV6-4; D gene: TRBD2; clone size: -; CDR3 DNA: TGTGCCAGCAGTCTACAAGCGGGGGGCAGGTCCGATACGCAGTATTTT; CDR3 protein: CASSLQAGGRSDTQYF
J gene: TRBJ1-5; V gene: TRBV12-3/TRBV12-4; D gene: -; clone size: -; CDR3 DNA: TGTGCCAGCAGTTCCGGGATCAAGCCCCAGCATTTT; CDR3 protein: CASSSGIKPQHF
J gene: TRBJ1-1; V gene: TRBV9; D gene: -; clone size: few; CDR3 DNA: TGTGCCAGCAGCGTAGAGGCCTGGATGGGCCACACTGAAGCTTTCTTT; CDR3 protein: CASSVEAWMGHTEAFF
J gene: TRBJ1-1; V gene: TRBV7-8; D gene: TRBD1; clone size: few; CDR3 DNA: TGTGCCAGCAGCTTAGCTAGGACAGGGAAGAACACTGAAGCTTTCTTT; CDR3 protein: CASSLARTGKNTEAFF
J gene: TRBJ2-6; V gene: TRBV3-1/TRBV3-2; D gene: TRBD1; clone size: -; CDR3 DNA: TGTGCCAGCAGCGCACAGGGGTCGACATCTGGGGCCAACGTCCTGACTTTC; CDR3 protein: CASSAQGSTSGANVLTF
J gene: TRBJ1-2; V gene: TRBV19; D gene: -; clone size: -; CDR3 DNA: TGTGCCAGTCTGCCAGATGGGGGGGCTACCTATGGCTACACCTTC; CDR3 protein: CASLPDGGATYGYTF
J gene: TRBJ2-1; V gene: TRBV5-1; D gene: -; clone size: -; CDR3 DNA: TGCGCCAGCAACCGGCCACCCAGGAATGAGCAGTTCTTC; CDR3 protein: CASNRPPRNEQFF
J gene: TRBJ1-3; V gene: TRBV7-9; D gene: TRBD1; clone size: -; CDR3 DNA: TGTGCCAGCAGCTTAGTTACGACAGGGGGAAACACCATATATTTT; CDR3 protein: CASSLVTTGGNTIYF
J gene: TRBJ2-1; V gene: TRBV6-5; D gene: TRBD1; clone size: -; CDR3 DNA: TGTGCCAGCAGTACGACAGGGGACCACAATGAGCAGTTCTTC; CDR3 protein: CASSTTGDHNEQFF
J gene: TRBJ2-3; V gene: TRBV2; D gene: TRBD2; clone size: -; CDR3 DNA: TGTGCCAGCAGCGGGACTAGCGGGGGGGCCGTAGATACGCAGTATTTT; CDR3 protein: CASSGTSGGAVDTQYF
J gene: TRBJ2-5; V gene: TRBV7-8; D gene: TRBD2; clone size: -; CDR3 DNA: TGTGCCAGCAGAAGAGCTAGGGCTAGCGGGCAAGAGACCCAGTACTTC; CDR3 protein: CASRRARASGQETQYF
J gene: TRBJ2-1; V gene: TRBV3-1/TRBV3-2; D gene: TRBD2; clone size: -; CDR3 DNA: TGTGCCAGCAGCTGTACAAGCGGGAGGGCCCTCAATGAGCAGTTCTTC; CDR3 protein: CASSCTSGRALNEQFF
J gene: TRBJ2-1; V gene: TRBV25-1; D gene: TRBD2; clone size: -; CDR3 DNA: TGTGCCAGCAGTCACGGACTAGCTCCTCAAGCTGAGCAGTTCTTC; CDR3 protein: CASSHGLAPQAEQFF
J gene: TRBJ2-1; V gene: TRBV12-5; D gene: TRBD1; clone size: -; CDR3 DNA: TGTGCTAGTGGATGGGGACAGGGGAACAATGAGCAGTTCTTC; CDR3 protein: CASGWGQGNNEQFF
J gene: TRBJ1-1; V gene: TRBV14; D gene: -; clone size: -; CDR3 DNA: TGTGCCAGCAGCCAAGGGGGGGGTTTGAACACTGAAGCTTTCTTT; CDR3 protein: CASSQGGGLNTEAFF
J gene: TRBJ2-2; V gene: TRBV5-1; D gene: -; clone size: few; CDR3 DNA: TGCGCCAGCAGCTTGGCCGGTCAGGGGAATATCGGGGAGCTGTTTTTT; CDR3 protein: CASSLAGQGNIGELFF
J gene: TRBJ1-1; V gene: TRBV5-1; D gene: -; clone size: once; CDR3 DNA: TGCGCCAGCAGCTTGGACAGGCCGAACACTGAAGCTTTCTTT; CDR3 protein: CASSLDRPNTEAFF
J gene: TRBJ1-1; V gene: TRBV5-5; D gene: -; clone size: -; CDR3 DNA: TGTGCCAGCAGCTTGGTTAGCCTCACTGAAGCTTTCTTT; CDR3 protein: CASSLVSLTEAFF
J gene: TRBJ1-2; V gene: TRBV30; D gene: TRBD1; clone size: -; CDR3 DNA: TGTGCCGGGAGGGTAGGGGGCAACTATGGCTACACCTTC; CDR3 protein: CAGRVGGNYGYTF
J gene: TRBJ2-5; V gene: TRBV7-9; D gene: -; clone size: -; CDR3 DNA: TGTGCCAGCAATAACCGGGGGGAGACCCAGTACTTC; CDR3 protein: CASNNRGETQYF
J gene: TRBJ1-3; V gene: TRBV7-8; D gene: -; clone size: -; CDR3 DNA: TGTGCCAGCAGCATAAGACAGCCTAACTCTGGAAACACCATATATTTT; CDR3 protein: CASSIRQPNSGNTIYF
J gene: TRBJ2-3; V gene: TRBV9; D gene: -; clone size: -; CDR3 DNA: TGTGCCAGCAGCGTATTGGACAGCCCCACAGATACGCAGTATTTT; CDR3 protein: CASSVLDSPTDTQYF
J gene: TRBJ1-1; V gene: TRBV3-1/TRBV3-2; D gene: -; clone size: once; CDR3 DNA: TGTGCCAGCAGCCAAGGTCCAGGAACATACACTGAAGCTTTCTTT; CDR3 protein: CASSQGPGTYTEAFF
J gene: TRBJ1-2; V gene: TRBV19; D gene: -; clone size: -; CDR3 DNA: TGTGCCAGTAGTCCCCCGGGAGGGCTTAGGAACTATGGCTACACCTTC; CDR3 protein: CASSPPGGLRNYGYTF
J gene: TRBJ1-3; V gene: TRBV6-5; D gene: -; clone size: -; CDR3 DNA: TGTGCCAGCCAGGGGCACTTGAGCTCTGGAAACACCATATATTTT; CDR3 protein: CASQGHLSSGNTIYF
J gene: TRBJ1-5; V gene: TRBV11-3; D gene: -; clone size: few; CDR3 DNA: TGTGCCAGCAGCTTATGGAGTGATCAGCCCCAGCATTTT; CDR3 protein: CASSLWSDQPQHF
J gene: TRBJ1-3; V gene: TRBV18; D gene: -; clone size: -; CDR3 DNA: TGTGCCAGCTCGCAATCGACAGGAAGAACTGGAAACACCATATATTTT; CDR3 protein: CASSQSTGRTGNTIYF
J gene: TRBJ1-6; V gene: TRBV30; D gene: TRBD1; clone size: -; CDR3 DNA: TGTGCCTGGAGTGTACGACAGGGTATAATGTTCCGCGGTTCACCCCTCCACTTT; CDR3 protein: CAWSVRQGIMFRGSPLHF
J gene: TRBJ2-1; V gene: TRBV24-1; D gene: TRBD1; clone size: -; CDR3 DNA: TGTGCCACCAGTGACCCCGGGACAGGGGGAGGTTTTGAGCAGTTCTTC; CDR3 protein: CATSDPGTGGGFEQFF
J gene: TRBJ1-5; V gene: TRBV10-3; D gene: -; clone size: -; CDR3 DNA: TGTGCCATCAGTGAGTATCAAGGGCTGGGGCAAGGCAATCAGCCCCAGCATTTT; CDR3 protein: CAISEYQGLGQGNQPQHF
J gene: TRBJ1-1; V gene: TRBV6-4; D gene: -; clone size: -; CDR3 DNA: TGTGCCAGCAGTGTCTTCCCCAAAGCAGGGCCGAACACTGAAGCTTTCTTT; CDR3 protein: CASSVFPKAGPNTEAFF